This is a list of T cell receptor beta chains from one sample in a study of CD8+ T cells in alopecia areata. Profiled with immunoSEQ multiplex PCR; TCRdb holds only in-frame clones, not every one. The sample has 98,000 or so clones, over 55% seen once; the top ten hold roughly a quarter. The specimen sequenced was NKG2D-low CD8+ T cells sorted from blood. Every receptor here comes from a human donor with alopecia areata. The CDR3 runs from the conserved cysteine through the conserved F or W. The order of the fields is J gene, V gene, CDR3 protein.

>TRBJ1-1|TRBV11-2
CASSPTAGTGMNTEAFF
>TRBJ2-1|TRBV19
CASRLSASGYNEQFF
>TRBJ1-4|TRBV7-9
CASSPPGTGSEKLFF
>TRBJ1-5|TRBV6-6
CASSYESPNQPQHF
>TRBJ2-7|TRBV4-1
CASSLTDSDYEQYF
>TRBJ2-7|TRBV11-2
CASSLAGLLTYEQYF
>TRBJ2-6|TRBV7-9
CASSGDGSGANVLTF
>TRBJ1-2|TRBV2
CASSDRENGYTF
>TRBJ2-7|TRBV28
CASSNRLDWVYEQYF
>TRBJ2-7|TRBV4-1
CASSPRDYTYEQYF
>TRBJ2-7|TRBV19
CASSPAGGPTYEQYF
>TRBJ2-1|TRBV28
CASSPTGTSVYNEQFF
>TRBJ1-2|TRBV2
CASSVFYGYTF
>TRBJ2-7|TRBV27
CASSLRGRGRPYEQYF
>TRBJ2-3|TRBV27
CASSLLNADTQYF
>TRBJ1-5|TRBV6-1
CASSPSRVGNQPQHF
>TRBJ2-1|TRBV19
CASSIRSYNEQFF
>TRBJ2-7|TRBV19
CASSSRGMAYEQYF
>TRBJ2-1|TRBV27
CASSLFPSGSYNEQFF
>TRBJ2-3|TRBV5-1
CASSPGDRGSWPDTQYF
>TRBJ2-7|TRBV19
CASSIGDGGVYEQYF
>TRBJ2-7|TRBV6-5
CASGGTGYEQYF
>TRBJ2-7|TRBV5-1
CASSLYSGQIYEQYF
>TRBJ1-6|TRBV28
CASSLTGGGSSPLHF
>TRBJ2-1|TRBV28
CASSFSREQFF
>TRBJ1-5|TRBV28
CASSLGLDSLNQPQHF
>TRBJ2-7|TRBV10-3
CAISEGLLEQYF
>TRBJ2-1|TRBV27
CASSSHGEQFF
>TRBJ1-1|TRBV27
CAPKVGFGTEAFF
>TRBJ2-7|TRBV11-1
CASSGRSDWGEQYF
>TRBJ2-7|TRBV5-1
CASSPEVSYEQYF
>TRBJ1-5|TRBV9
CASSAGPSGQHNQPQHF
>TRBJ1-1|TRBV6-4
CASRYRLNTEAFF
>TRBJ2-7|TRBV7-9
CASSRDNYEQYF
>TRBJ2-3|TRBV28
CASSNGNPLATQYF
>TRBJ2-7|TRBV4-1
CASSQGNLYEQYF
>TRBJ1-2|TRBV27
CASSLYPGTLFYTF
>TRBJ1-1|TRBV27
CATARQGSPNTEAFF
>TRBJ2-7|TRBV5-1
CASSFRGGYEQYF
>TRBJ1-2|TRBV27
CASSPTDRGYGYTF
>TRBJ2-7|TRBV27
CASHRTDRYEQYF
>TRBJ2-5|TRBV6-5
CASSGQIEETQYF